The 26 T cell receptor beta chains below come from one sample, sequenced in a study of CD8+ T cells in alopecia areata (dated by TCRdb to the late 2010s). Preparation of the library involved the immunoSEQ multiplex PCR assay. RNA was extracted from all samples and reverse transcribed into cDNA, which served as template for TCR sequencing. The table was pulled from immuneACCESS by TCRdb, which kept in-frame rearrangements only. Such tables lose some clones; where checked, under half of the loss comes from unresolved V genes, and the rest has no known cause. The sample records some 200,000 clones, around 60% of which are singletons. In total, the top ten clones hold 3% to 3.5% of the sample. This specimen's time point label, per the study, means: more than 3 weeks on oral tofacitinib. The meaning of the sample's treatment or condition label: oral pan-JAK inhibitor, 5-10 mg twice daily. This material consisted of CD4+ T cells sorted from blood, taken at week 4, from a patient treated with tofacitinib. All receptors come from a human donor with alopecia areata.

The rearrangement links TRBV28 to TRBJ2-7, with a tentative D call TRBD2 (5 bases). The germline CDR1 and CDR2 sequences are MDHEN and SYDVKM. The CDR3 is 14 residues long. The V and J ends lost 1 base and 3 bases respectively, with 10 bases between them. For the CDR3, the DNA is TGTGCCAGCAGTTTATTTCGGGGTAGCTACGAGCAGTACTTC. Encoded protein: CASSLFRGSYEQYF.

V gene TRBV5-6 combines with J gene TRBJ1-1, with 7 bases lining up with TRBD1. This CDR3 has 13 residues. Trimming removed 1 base from V and 9 bases from J; junction bases left unmatched: 6. Germline-derived CDR1 and CDR2 are SGHDT and YYEEEE. In DNA form, the CDR3 reads TGTGCCAGCAGCTTGCTCAGGGGGGATAAAGCTTTCTTT. Translating gives CASSLLRGDKAFF.

The rearrangement uses TRBV15 and TRBJ1-2; D uncertain. The CDR3 sequence is 13 residues long. V lost 8 bases and J 2 bases, leaving 12 bases between the germline ends. Germline values: CDR1 LNHNV, CDR2 YYDKDF (reference sequence). The CDR3 coding sequence is TGTGCCACCTCACCTAGGCGGAACTATGGCTACACCTTC. Translating it yields CATSPRRNYGYTF.

Comments on this clone: Other DNA sequences in this sample translate to the same CDR3. This chain uses TRBV20-1 with TRBJ2-5; D call uncertain. The CDR3 is 10 amino acids. V was trimmed by 6 bases and J by 2 bases, leaving 4 bases between them. CDR1 is DFQATT and CDR2 is SNEGSKA in the germline V gene (reference sequence). The CDR3 here is CSAEQETQYF. As DNA, the CDR3 is TGCAGTGCGGAACAAGAGACCCAGTACTTC.

This chain joins TRBV7-9 and TRBJ2-1; D is perhaps TRBD1 (5 bases). CDR3 length: 14 residues. CDR1 and CDR2 (germline): SEHNR, FQNEAQ (reference sequence). V was pared by 2 bases and J by 9 bases, with 14 bases between. CDR3 protein: CASSLPPRGAEQFF. DNA for the CDR3: TGTGCCAGCAGCTTACCACCTAGGGGTGCTGAGCAGTTCTTC. The whole variable domain, filled in from reference TRBV7-9 and TRBJ2-1, reads DTGVSQNPRHKITKRGQNVTFRCDPISEHNRLYWYRQTLGQGPEFLTYFQNEAQLEKSRLLSDRFSAERPKGSFSTLEIQRTEQGDSAMYLCASSLPPRGAEQFFGPGTRLTVL.

This clone was seen only a few times. The V and J genes are TRBV5-1 and TRBJ2-6, with D tentatively TRBD1 (5 bases). The CDR3 covers 16 residues. The V end was cut by 0 bases, the J end by 0 bases, with 7 bases between. Germline CDR1 and CDR2: SGHRS and YFSETQ. The CDR3 spells CASSLGGSSGANVLTF. The CDR3, as DNA: TGCGCCAGCAGCTTGGGGGGCAGCTCTGGGGCCAACGTCCTGACTTTC.

This chain links TRBV7-2 with TRBJ1-5, with D perhaps TRBD1 (6 bases). Germline V gene lookup returns CDR1 SGHTA and CDR2 FQGNSA. The V and J ends lost 5 bases and 4 bases respectively, with 12 bases between them. The CDR3 is 14 amino acids. The CDR3 spells CASSPGQYNQPQHF. CDR3 bases: TGTGCCAGCAGCCCCGGACAGTATAATCAGCCCCAGCATTTT.

In its sample, this clone was seen a few times. V gene TRBV2 combines with J gene TRBJ1-1, with a weak D call TRBD1 (6 bases). The CDR3 is 14 amino acids. The V end was cut by 5 bases, the J end by 1 base, with 11 bases between. The germline V gene has CDR1 SNHLY and CDR2 FYNNEI. The CDR3 region has the DNA TGTGCCAGCAGTCCCATGACAGGGAACACTGAAGCTTTCTTT. Translation: CASSPMTGNTEAFF.

The rearrangement uses TRBV6-5 and TRBJ2-7; D may be TRBD1 (6 bases). CDR1 and CDR2 (germline): MNHEY, SVGAGI. The CDR3 covers 14 residues. V lost 6 bases and J lost 2, with 14 bases in between. CDR3 sequence reads: CASSQGGPPYEQYF. Here the CDR3 DNA reads TGTGCCAGCAGCCAAGGGGGACCCCCCTACGAGCAGTACTTC.

The V call is TRBV29-1, the J call TRBJ1-2, with D unresolved. Trimming left V 3 bases short and J 8 bases short, with 19 bases between. Germline-derived CDR1 and CDR2 are SQVTM and ANQGSEA. The CDR3 loop spans 14 amino acids. The CDR3 DNA sequence: TGCAGCGTTGATGCCCGGCCGGGAGCGCTGGGCTACACCTTC. Encoded protein: CSVDARPGALGYTF.

The chain uses TRBV7-2 and TRBJ1-5; TRBD1 aligns across 8 bases. Germline V gene lookup returns CDR1 SGHTA and CDR2 FQGNSA. Trimming cost V 2 bases and J 1 base; bases outside gene matches: 1. This CDR3 region has 15 residues. The CDR3 bases are TGTGCCAGCAGCTTACCAGGGGGCAGCAATCAGCCCCAGCATTTT. This codes for CASSLPGGSNQPQHF.

This chain uses TRBV11-2 with TRBJ2-2; the D is unclear. CDR3 size: 13 residues. V was cut by 5 bases and J by 6 bases, with 10 bases left in between. Per the germline V gene, CDR1 is SGHAT and CDR2 is FQNNGV. The CDR3 coding sequence is TGTGCCAGCAGCCTTACATTGGCCGGGGAGCTGTTTTTT. This translates into CASSLTLAGELFF.

For this clone: At one end, the junction sequence differs from germline, possibly due to a read error. The J gene is TRBJ2-1, the V gene TRBV7-2, with 9 bases aligning to TRBD2. Germline loops: CDR1 SGHTA, CDR2 FQGNSA. The CDR3 has 15 residues. CDR3 nucleotide sequence: TGTGCCAGCAGCTTAGCCCCTCCCCCTAGCGGGGTAGGGATCTTC. Translation: CASSLAPPPSGVGIF.

The chain joins TRBV5-1 to TRBJ2-1; 12 bases match TRBD1. The junction had 11 bases not matched to a gene; V was cut back by 4 bases and J by 9 bases. The CDR3 is 16 amino acids. Germline CDR1 and CDR2: SGHRS and YFSETQ. The CDR3 coding sequence is TGCGCCAGCAGCCCCGGGATGGGACAGGGGGCGGTTGAGCAGTTCTTC. It specifies CASSPGMGQGAVEQFF.

V gene TRBV7-2 combines with J gene TRBJ1-1; 10 bases are a match to TRBD1. V lost 5 bases and J lost 0; bases outside the gene matches: 6. The CDR3 loop spans 16 amino acids. In germline, CDR1 is SGHTA, CDR2 FQGNSA. The CDR3 sequence is CASSHRTGGLNTEAFF. The CDR3 nucleotides read TGTGCCAGCAGCCACCGGACAGGGGGATTGAACACTGAAGCTTTCTTT.

The chain is built from TRBV4-1 and TRBJ1-5; no clear D gene. CDR3 length: 14 amino acids. V lost 0 bases to trimming and J lost 1 base, with 4 bases between them. Per the germline V gene, CDR1 is MGHRA and CDR2 is YSYEKL. CDR3 bases: TGCGCCAGCAGCCAAGAACCCAGCAATCAGCCCCAGCATTTT. This gives the protein CASSQEPSNQPQHF.

This clone was seen just once. This rearrangement joins TRBV7-3 to TRBJ1-1; perhaps TRBD1 as D (5 bases). The germline gives CDR1 SGHTA, CDR2 FQGTGA. V lost 2 bases, J lost 3 bases, and 16 bases lay in between. The CDR3 is made up of 16 amino acids. The CDR3: CASSLGEGRVYTEAFF. In DNA form, the CDR3 reads TGTGCCAGCAGCTTAGGAGAGGGGAGGGTATACACTGAAGCTTTCTTT.

V and J are TRBV2 and TRBJ2-6; D is unresolved. This CDR3 is built from 15 residues. V was clipped by 1 base and J by 0 bases, with 4 bases between them. Germline-derived CDR1 and CDR2 are SNHLY and FYNNEI. CDR3 in amino acids: CASSEDHSGANVLTF. DNA of the CDR3: TGTGCCAGCAGTGAAGACCACTCTGGGGCCAACGTCCTGACTTTC.

The rearrangement uses TRBV29-1 and TRBJ2-5; 7 bases are a match to TRBD1. The CDR3 loop spans 14 amino acids. Germline CDR1 is SQVTM and CDR2 is ANQGSEA. V shed 6 bases and J 5 bases; nucleotides not matched to a gene: 12. The CDR3 sequence: CSVATGAVGETQYF. As DNA, the CDR3 is TGCAGCGTGGCCACAGGGGCGGTTGGGGAGACCCAGTACTTC. The full variable domain, in which reference TRBV29-1 and TRBJ2-5 provide the parts outside the CDR3, is SAVISQKPSRDICQRGTSLTIQCQVDSQVTMMFWYRQQPGQSLTLIATANQGSEATYESGFVIDKFPISRPNLTFSTLTVSNMSPEDSSIYLCSVATGAVGETQYFGPGTRLLVL.

This clone came up a few times. The CDR3 DNA reads as TGCGCCAGCAGCCGGACAGGGGGCCGGGAGACCCAGTACTTC. Protein: CASSRTGGRETQYF. This chain uses TRBV5-1 with TRBJ2-5; 11 nucleotides agree with TRBD1. Germline V lookup: CDR1 SGHRS, CDR2 YFSETQ. The CDR3 loop spans 14 amino acids. The J segment lost 5 bases and the V segment lost 4 bases, leaving 4 bases of the junction unmatched.

This chain uses TRBV4-2 with TRBJ1-5; the match to TRBD1 covers 7 bases. Germline V gene data show CDR1 as LGHNA and CDR2 as YNFKEQ. The V gene end was trimmed by 4 bases and the J gene end by 0 bases; junction bases not matched to a gene: 9. This CDR3 has 17 residues. The CDR3, as DNA: TGTGCCAGCAGCCCCTCACAGGGGAGGGGTAGCAATCAGCCCCAGCATTTT. Protein sequence: CASSPSQGRGSNQPQHF.

The V gene is TRBV30, the J gene TRBJ1-1; maybe TRBD1 (5 bases). The CDR3 spans 13 residues. Per germline, CDR1 GTSNPN and CDR2 SVGIG (reference sequence). Trimming pared 4 bases from V and 3 bases from J, leaving 12 bases between. CDR3 in amino acids: CAWNSGTYTEAFF. DNA for the CDR3: TGTGCCTGGAACTCCGGGACTTACACTGAAGCTTTCTTT. The whole variable domain, remainder taken from reference TRBV30 and TRBJ1-1, is SQTIHQWPATLVQPVGSPLSLECTVEGTSNPNLYWYRQAAGRGLQLLFYSVGIGQISSEVPQNLSASRPQDRQFILSSKKLLLSDSGFYLCAWNSGTYTEAFFGQGTRLTVV.

This clone has just a few counts. The chain combines TRBV29-1 with TRBJ2-5; 8 bases match TRBD2. The V gene's germline CDR1 is SQVTM and CDR2 ANQGSEA. V lost 3 bases, J lost 4 bases, and 7 bases stayed unmatched. The CDR3 is 14 residues long. The CDR3 loop is CSVDTAGGGETQYF. The CDR3 DNA reads TGCAGCGTTGATACCGCGGGGGGAGGAGAGACCCAGTACTTC.

This clone was detected a few times. The CDR3 region is CAWSPGLHYGYTF. For the CDR3, the DNA is TGTGCCTGGAGTCCCGGACTCCACTATGGCTACACCTTC. V is TRBV30 and J is TRBJ1-2, with D unresolved. Germline CDR1 is GTSNPN and CDR2 is SVGIG (reference sequence). Trimming took 2 bases from V and 3 from J, leaving 10 bases between them. The CDR3 totals 13 residues.

V and J are TRBV7-9 and TRBJ2-5, with D tentatively TRBD1 (6 bases). The CDR3 consists of 15 residues. Germline-derived CDR1 and CDR2 are SEHNR and FQNEAQ (reference sequence). V was pared by 2 bases and J by 1 base, with 11 bases between. CDR3 loop: CASSLLRRGQETQYF. Here the CDR3 DNA reads TGTGCCAGCAGCTTACTCCGCAGGGGCCAAGAGACCCAGTACTTC.

This clone was observed a single time. The V and J genes are TRBV7-9 and TRBJ1-2, with D hard to call. The V gene's germline CDR1 is SEHNR and CDR2 FQNEAQ (reference sequence). V dropped 5 bases and J dropped 7 bases, with 20 bases sitting between them. The CDR3 is 15 amino acids. The CDR3 region has the DNA TGTGCCAGCAGCATAGGCCCACCTCCCGAAGGTGGCTACACCTTC. Translating it yields CASSIGPPPEGGYTF. The full variable domain, with the rest looked up from reference TRBV7-9 and TRBJ1-2, is DTGVSQNPRHKITKRGQNVTFRCDPISEHNRLYWYRQTLGQGPEFLTYFQNEAQLEKSRLLSDRFSAERPKGSFSTLEIQRTEQGDSAMYLCASSIGPPPEGGYTFGSGTRLTVV.